Given below is one TCR beta chain in context. The sample belongs to a study of blood T cell repertoires in COVID-19. The assay was immunoSEQ multiplex PCR, and TCRdb's table has in-frame clones only and misses some. Among around 99,000 clones, about 91% were seen once, and the ten largest hold approximately 6.2%. V was pared by 0 bases and J by 5 bases, with 8 bases between. This CDR3 contains 14 residues. Germline values: CDR1 SGHNT, CDR2 YYREEE (reference sequence). The specimen sequenced was peripheral blood. This chain connects TRBV5-4 to TRBJ2-2; D possibly corresponds to TRBD1 (6 bases). The receptor's source is a man aged 50-59 years with active or convalescent COVID-19. CDR3 protein: CASSLDRVTGELFF. CDR3 DNA sequence: TGTGCCAGCAGCTTGGACAGGGTGACCGGGGAGCTGTTTTTT.